This TCR beta chain appears in the sequencing data of a study of technical replicates of blood from a few donors. Method: immunoSEQ multiplex PCR; TCRdb's copy keeps in-frame clones and lacks some. The profile shows tens of thousands of clones, roughly 92% of them singletons. V gave up 5 bases and J gave up 5 bases; unmatched junction bases: 3. Germline V CDR1 and CDR2: SGHRS, YFSETQ. This CDR3 has 13 residues. This clonotype originated in a human donor in good health. The sample taken for sequencing was T cells isolated from PBMCs. This rearrangement joins TRBV5-1 to TRBJ1-4, with 7 bases that match TRBD1. The CDR3 DNA follows: TGCGCCAGCAGGGGACAGCCAAATGAAAAACTGTTTTTT. Translated, it gives CASRGQPNEKLFF.